These T cell receptor beta chains were read from a single sample in a study of T-cell memory formation after mild COVID-19. TCRdb itself ran the 5' RACE reads through MiXCR, one entry per CDR3 protein. The sample includes about 350,000 distinct CDR3 sequences, approximately 15% of them seen just once. The source material was PBMCs or a T cell subset sorted from them (not recorded which). The receptors derive from a man between 18 and 29 years old who had mild COVID-19 (a few samples of this study predate the infection). Cell type and time point are not known. The CDR3 runs from the conserved cysteine through the conserved F or W. The D gene is left open where the match is weak. The size field is filled for only some rows; it gives once, few, many or a size class.

clone size: few; V gene: TRBV5-4; J gene: TRBJ2-5; D gene: TRBD2; CDR3 protein: CASSSRTSSETQYF; CDR3 DNA: TGTGCCAGCAGCTCCAGGACTAGTTCGGAGACCCAGTACTTC
clone size: .; V gene: TRBV20-1; J gene: TRBJ1-2; D gene: .; CDR3 protein: CSARDHSSLYGYTF; CDR3 DNA: TGCAGTGCTAGAGACCACTCCAGCCTCTATGGCTACACCTTC
clone size: .; V gene: TRBV6-5; J gene: TRBJ1-2; D gene: .; CDR3 protein: CASRKKAAGYGYTF; CDR3 DNA: TGTGCCAGCAGGAAAAAAGCGGCGGGCTATGGCTACACCTTC
clone size: .; V gene: TRBV12-5; J gene: TRBJ2-1; D gene: .; CDR3 protein: CASGLEMTYNEQFF; CDR3 DNA: TGTGCTAGTGGTCTAGAGATGACCTACAATGAGCAGTTCTTC
clone size: .; V gene: TRBV27; J gene: TRBJ1-6; D gene: .; CDR3 protein: CASSLGMVYSPLHF; CDR3 DNA: TGTGCCAGCAGTTTGGGTATGGTGTATTCACCCCTCCACTTT
clone size: .; V gene: TRBV27; J gene: TRBJ1-2; D gene: .; CDR3 protein: CATTSSQGSYGYTF; CDR3 DNA: TGTGCCACCACCAGTTCGCAGGGGAGCTATGGCTACACCTTC
clone size: few; V gene: TRBV18; J gene: TRBJ1-2; D gene: TRBD1; CDR3 protein: CASSPTGGYGYTF; CDR3 DNA: TGTGCCAGCTCACCGACAGGGGGCTATGGCTACACCTTC
clone size: many; V gene: TRBV27; J gene: TRBJ1-1; D gene: .; CDR3 protein: CASSLMSNTEAFF; CDR3 DNA: TGTGCCAGCAGTTTGATGTCGAACACTGAAGCTTTCTTT
clone size: few; V gene: TRBV29-1; J gene: TRBJ2-1; D gene: .; CDR3 protein: CSGDASNEQFF; CDR3 DNA: TGCAGCGGGGACGCGTCCAATGAGCAGTTCTTC
clone size: many; V gene: TRBV5-1; J gene: TRBJ2-5; D gene: .; CDR3 protein: CASSRTGASQETQYF; CDR3 DNA: TGCGCCAGCAGCCGGACGGGGGCTTCTCAAGAGACCCAGTACTTC
clone size: few; V gene: TRBV7-2; J gene: TRBJ1-1; D gene: TRBD1; CDR3 protein: CASRLGTVGNTEAFF; CDR3 DNA: TGTGCCAGCAGACTGGGGACAGTGGGGAACACTGAAGCTTTCTTT
clone size: .; V gene: TRBV20-1; J gene: TRBJ2-3; D gene: .; CDR3 protein: CSAQRAASTDTQYF; CDR3 DNA: TGCAGTGCCCAACGGGCAGCGAGCACAGATACGCAGTATTTT
clone size: .; V gene: TRBV7-8; J gene: TRBJ1-3; D gene: .; CDR3 protein: CASSSYYGTGPGNTIYF; CDR3 DNA: TGTGCCAGCAGCTCCTACTATGGAACAGGTCCTGGAAACACCATATATTTT
clone size: .; V gene: TRBV7-2; J gene: TRBJ1-1; D gene: .; CDR3 protein: CASSKTANTEAFF; CDR3 DNA: TGTGCCAGCAGCAAGACAGCGAACACTGAAGCTTTCTTT
clone size: many; V gene: TRBV5-1; J gene: TRBJ2-7; D gene: .; CDR3 protein: CASSLEHGSRDEQYF; CDR3 DNA: TGCGCCAGCAGCTTGGAGCATGGTTCCCGGGACGAGCAGTACTTC
clone size: .; V gene: TRBV14; J gene: TRBJ2-5; D gene: .; CDR3 protein: CASSKTGLQETQYF; CDR3 DNA: TGTGCCAGCAGCAAAACTGGATTACAAGAGACCCAGTACTTC
clone size: .; V gene: TRBV29-1; J gene: TRBJ2-3; D gene: .; CDR3 protein: CSVPADPRDTQYF; CDR3 DNA: TGCAGCGTTCCGGCGGACCCGCGGGATACGCAGTATTTT
clone size: .; V gene: TRBV12-3/TRBV12-4; J gene: TRBJ2-3; D gene: .; CDR3 protein: CASATESTDTQYF; CDR3 DNA: TGTGCCAGCGCGACAGAGAGCACAGATACGCAGTATTTT
clone size: .; V gene: TRBV7-9; J gene: TRBJ1-2; D gene: .; CDR3 protein: CASKGELGGYTF; CDR3 DNA: TGTGCCAGCAAAGGGGAGTTGGGTGGCTACACCTTC
clone size: .; V gene: TRBV27; J gene: TRBJ2-7; D gene: TRBD1; CDR3 protein: CASSDRGTYEQYF; CDR3 DNA: TGTGCCAGCAGCGACAGGGGGACCTACGAGCAGTACTTC
clone size: .; V gene: TRBV29-1; J gene: TRBJ2-3; D gene: TRBD2; CDR3 protein: CSFRTLGGDTQYF; CDR3 DNA: TGCAGCTTTAGGACATTGGGAGGGGATACGCAGTATTTT
clone size: .; V gene: TRBV12-3/TRBV12-4; J gene: TRBJ2-3; D gene: TRBD1; CDR3 protein: CASSFYQGAVDTQYF; CDR3 DNA: TGTGCCAGCAGTTTCTATCAGGGGGCGGTAGATACGCAGTATTTT
clone size: many; V gene: TRBV2; J gene: TRBJ2-5; D gene: .; CDR3 protein: CASSDVGRETQYF; CDR3 DNA: TGTGCCAGCAGTGATGTAGGCCGAGAGACCCAGTACTTC
clone size: .; V gene: TRBV5-1; J gene: TRBJ2-7; D gene: TRBD1; CDR3 protein: CASSTGQGRTYEQYF; CDR3 DNA: TGCGCCAGCAGCACCGGACAGGGGAGGACCTACGAGCAGTACTTC
clone size: .; V gene: TRBV4-1; J gene: TRBJ1-5; D gene: .; CDR3 protein: CASGKREGGANQPQHF; CDR3 DNA: TGCGCCAGCGGCAAGAGAGAGGGGGGGGCCAATCAGCCCCAGCATTTT
clone size: .; V gene: TRBV20-1; J gene: TRBJ2-5; D gene: .; CDR3 protein: CSATSEEETQYF; CDR3 DNA: TGCAGTGCCACGAGTGAAGAAGAGACCCAGTACTTC
clone size: few; V gene: TRBV5-1; J gene: TRBJ2-5; D gene: TRBD2; CDR3 protein: CASSDAGGTQETQYF; CDR3 DNA: TGCGCCAGCAGCGACGCGGGGGGTACTCAAGAGACCCAGTACTTC
clone size: few; V gene: TRBV7-9; J gene: TRBJ2-1; D gene: TRBD2; CDR3 protein: CASSRGLAGPHYSYNEQFF; CDR3 DNA: TGTGCCAGCAGCCGGGGACTAGCGGGGCCCCACTACTCCTACAATGAGCAGTTCTTC
clone size: .; V gene: TRBV7-9; J gene: TRBJ1-1; D gene: .; CDR3 protein: CASSLIGAEAFF; CDR3 DNA: TGTGCCAGCAGCTTAATTGGTGCTGAAGCTTTCTTT
clone size: few; V gene: TRBV19; J gene: TRBJ2-4; D gene: TRBD1; CDR3 protein: CASTQMGQGYPRVGYIQYF; CDR3 DNA: TGTGCCAGTACCCAAATGGGACAGGGGTACCCTCGAGTAGGATACATTCAGTACTTC
clone size: many; V gene: TRBV5-1; J gene: TRBJ2-3; D gene: .; CDR3 protein: CASSLPTDTQYF; CDR3 DNA: TGTGCCAGCAGTTTACCCACAGATACGCAGTATTTT
clone size: .; V gene: TRBV11-1; J gene: TRBJ2-1; D gene: TRBD2; CDR3 protein: CASSQPGRGGLEQFF; CDR3 DNA: TGTGCCAGCAGCCAGCCCGGGCGGGGGGGGCTCGAGCAGTTCTTC
clone size: .; V gene: TRBV4-1; J gene: TRBJ1-1; D gene: .; CDR3 protein: CASSPGAGVMNTEAFF; CDR3 DNA: TGCGCCAGCAGCCCTGGGGCAGGAGTCATGAACACTGAAGCTTTCTTT
clone size: few; V gene: TRBV20-1; J gene: TRBJ1-4; D gene: .; CDR3 protein: CSASDVRSRKLFF; CDR3 DNA: TGCAGTGCTAGTGATGTCCGCTCACGGAAACTGTTTTTT
clone size: .; V gene: TRBV25-1; J gene: TRBJ1-1; D gene: .; CDR3 protein: CASSEVPLGKAFF; CDR3 DNA: TGTGCCAGCAGTGAAGTACCGTTGGGCAAAGCTTTCTTT
clone size: .; V gene: TRBV27; J gene: TRBJ2-5; D gene: .; CDR3 protein: CARTDRFQETQYF; CDR3 DNA: TGTGCCAGGACCGACAGGTTTCAAGAGACCCAGTACTTC
clone size: few; V gene: TRBV25-1; J gene: TRBJ1-5; D gene: .; CDR3 protein: CASQGGVYQPQHF; CDR3 DNA: TGTGCCAGTCAAGGAGGAGTTTATCAGCCCCAGCATTTT
clone size: few; V gene: TRBV5-6; J gene: TRBJ2-1; D gene: .; CDR3 protein: CASSLRSVRSYNEQFF; CDR3 DNA: TGTGCCAGCAGCTTGAGGTCAGTCCGCTCCTACAATGAGCAGTTCTTC
clone size: .; V gene: TRBV20-1; J gene: TRBJ1-4; D gene: .; CDR3 protein: CSARSHGRSFNEKLFF; CDR3 DNA: TGCAGTGCTAGATCTCATGGACGTTCCTTTAATGAAAAACTGTTTTTT